The 21 T cell receptor beta chains listed next were all sequenced from one sample in a study of beta chain features in type 1 diabetes. Every isolated RNA sample was fully reverse transcribed, so sequencing captured expressed TCRB transcripts. Data came from immunoSEQ multiplex PCR; TCRdb stores just in-frame clones and leaves some out. The sample has around 250,000 clones, approximately 70% seen once; the top ten hold approximately 0.053%. The sequenced sample was naive CD4+ T cells from blood. These receptors all come from a man aged 30 to 39 in good health.

This clone has just a few counts. The chain couples TRBV30 to TRBJ1-2, with TRBD1 as a possible D gene (5 bases). The CDR3 spans 13 residues. In germline, CDR1 is GTSNPN, CDR2 SVGIG (reference sequence). V lost 4 bases and J 5 bases, leaving 14 bases between the germline ends. CDR3 region: CAWKQGMGYGYTF. In nucleotides, the CDR3 is TGTGCCTGGAAGCAGGGAATGGGATATGGCTACACCTTC.

V gene TRBV30 combines with J gene TRBJ1-1, with D perhaps matching TRBD1 (5 bases). V was shortened by 3 bases and J by 8 bases, with 10 bases between the two germline ends. Germline assignment: CDR1 GTSNPN and CDR2 SVGIG (reference sequence). The CDR3 consists of 11 residues. CDR3 coding DNA: TGTGCCTGGAGCAGGGCCCGGGAAGCTTTCTTT. This translates into CAWSRAREAFF.

This clone was observed a few times. The rearrangement joins TRBV13 to TRBJ2-3; D gene uncertain. V was clipped by 5 bases and J by 2 bases, with 8 bases between them. CDR3 size: 13 residues. Germline V CDR1 and CDR2: PRHDT, FYEKMQ (reference sequence). CDR3 loop: CASSPRATDTQYF. The CDR3 region has the DNA TGTGCCAGCAGCCCTAGGGCCACAGATACGCAGTATTTT.

The chain links TRBV11-2 to TRBJ2-3, with D maybe TRBD1 (6 bases). Germline V gives CDR1 SGHAT, CDR2 FQNNGV. V lost 3 bases to trimming and J lost 0 bases, with 13 bases between them. This CDR3 spans 16 amino acids. This chain's CDR3 is CASSFSGTTSTDTQYF. In DNA form, the CDR3 reads TGTGCCAGCAGCTTCTCTGGGACAACCAGCACAGATACGCAGTATTTT.

The CDR3 sequence is CASSLGPRGYNEQFF. In DNA form, the CDR3 reads TGTGCCAGCAGCCTGGGCCCTCGTGGCTACAATGAGCAGTTCTTC. This chain connects TRBV7-2 to TRBJ2-1; no clear D gene. The CDR3 is 15 amino acids. Germline V gene data show CDR1 as SGHTA and CDR2 as FQGNSA. The V gene lost 5 bases and the J gene lost 3 bases, with 14 bases spanning the gap.

This clone was detected once. This chain uses TRBV5-1 with TRBJ2-1; D is unresolved. Trimming removed 4 bases at V and 4 bases at J, with 9 bases between. From germline, CDR1 is SGHRS and CDR2 YFSETQ. The CDR3 sequence is 13 residues long. This CDR3 is CASSQNSYNEQFF. Written as DNA, the CDR3 is TGCGCCAGCAGCCAAAACTCATACAATGAGCAGTTCTTC.

V usage is TRBV7-2 and J usage is TRBJ1-1, with D perhaps TRBD1 (5 bases). The CDR3 is 12 residues long. V dropped 1 base and J dropped 7 bases, with 7 bases sitting between them. Per germline, CDR1 SGHTA and CDR2 FQGNSA. As DNA, the CDR3 is TGTGCCAGCAGCTTAGAAAGGGGTGAAGCTTTCTTT. Protein sequence: CASSLERGEAFF.

The J gene is TRBJ2-7, the V gene TRBV19; 8 bases are a match to TRBD1. CDR1 and CDR2 from the germline V gene are LNHDA and SQIVND (reference sequence). The CDR3 runs 14 residues. Germline trimming cut 2 bases from V and 5 bases from J; bases unmatched to any gene: 5. The CDR3 DNA reads as TGTGCCAGTAGTATATACAGGGGGAGCGACGAGCAGTACTTC. Its translation is CASSIYRGSDEQYF.

The J gene is TRBJ2-5, the V gene TRBV7-2; 7 bases agree with TRBD2. This CDR3 is 14 amino acids long. V lost 5 bases to trimming and J lost 2 bases; unmatched junction nucleotides: 5. From germline, CDR1 is SGHTA and CDR2 FQGNSA. The CDR3 sequence is CASSRTRAQETQYF. The CDR3 DNA follows: TGTGCCAGCAGCCGGACTAGAGCTCAAGAGACCCAGTACTTC.

The gene calls are TRBV5-1 and TRBJ1-1; D possibly corresponds to TRBD1 (5 bases). The CDR3 consists of 14 residues. The V gene lost 1 base and the J gene lost 4 bases, with 11 bases spanning the gap. Germline CDR1 is SGHRS and CDR2 is YFSETQ. The CDR3 spells CASSLTEGITEAFF. DNA of the CDR3: TGCGCCAGCAGCTTGACGGAGGGGATCACTGAAGCTTTCTTT.

This clone has just a few counts. The chain is built from TRBV30 and TRBJ1-1; 7 nucleotides line up with TRBD1. Trimming cost V 7 bases and J 0 bases; bases outside gene matches: 5. The germline gives CDR1 GTSNPN, CDR2 SVGIG (reference sequence). There are 13 residues in the CDR3. The CDR3 region has the DNA TGTGCCTACGCGGGACAGATGAACACTGAAGCTTTCTTT. Protein: CAYAGQMNTEAFF.

This chain connects TRBV9 to TRBJ2-1; 8 bases match TRBD2. J was trimmed by 2 bases and V by 3 bases; bases with no gene match: 7. CDR3 length: 16 amino acids. Germline V CDR1 and CDR2: SGDLS, YYNGEE. CDR3 coding DNA: TGTGCCAGCAGCGCTTTAGCGGGGCAGGCCTACAATGAGCAGTTCTTC. Translation gives CASSALAGQAYNEQFF.

This sequence joins TRBV5-6 and TRBJ2-3; D assignment may be TRBD1 or TRBD2 (5 bases each). CDR1 is SGHDT, CDR2 YYEEEE, per germline. The CDR3 contains 15 residues. V was pared by 4 bases and J by 2 bases, with 14 bases between. The CDR3 DNA is TGTGCCAGCAGCCAAACGGGACGGGACACAGATACGCAGTATTTT. This translates into CASSQTGRDTDTQYF.

This chain's CDR3 is CASSEPAGNPNIQYF. DNA of the CDR3: TGTGCCAGCAGTGAGCCAGCAGGGAATCCAAACATTCAGTACTTC. This chain joins TRBV25-1 and TRBJ2-4; the D gene is possibly TRBD1 (5 bases). CDR3 length equals 15 residues. Germline V gives CDR1 MGHDK, CDR2 SYGVNS. The V and J ends lost 3 bases and 6 bases respectively, with 15 bases between them.

The gene calls are TRBV30 and TRBJ2-7, with 12 bases that match TRBD1. With V trimmed by 1 base and J by 7 bases, 5 bases remained unmatched. The CDR3 runs to 14 residues. The V gene's germline CDR1 is GTSNPN and CDR2 SVGIG (reference sequence). The CDR3 here is CAWSEGTGGQEQYF. CDR3 sequence (DNA): TGTGCCTGGAGTGAAGGGACAGGGGGCCAAGAGCAGTACTTC.

This clone has a handful of counts. This rearrangement joins TRBV29-1 to TRBJ1-2; 7 bases are shared with TRBD1. CDR1 SQVTM and CDR2 ANQGSEA come from the germline V gene. This CDR3 has 12 residues. V lost 5 bases and J lost 4; bases outside the gene matches: 4. CDR3 nucleotide sequence: TGCAGCGTTAGGACAGGCAGCTATGGCTACACCTTC. Protein product: CSVRTGSYGYTF.

The chain couples TRBV2 to TRBJ2-3; TRBD2 matches 11 bases. The CDR3 is made up of 16 amino acids. Germline V gene lookup returns CDR1 SNHLY and CDR2 FYNNEI. Trimming took 2 bases from V and 4 from J; bases not matched to a gene: 5. CDR3 residues: CASSERASGGSDTQYF. CDR3 sequence (DNA): TGTGCCAGCAGTGAACGGGCTAGCGGGGGGTCAGATACGCAGTATTTT.

This rearrangement joins TRBV20-1 to TRBJ1-1; no firm D call. Trimming pared 8 bases from V and 11 bases from J, leaving 12 bases between. The CDR3 has 9 residues. CDR1 is DFQATT, CDR2 SNEGSKA, per germline (reference sequence). This chain's CDR3 is CSPRGDAFF. CDR3 DNA sequence: TGCAGTCCCCGTGGGGATGCTTTCTTT.

The chain recombines TRBV30 with TRBJ1-2; D is possibly TRBD1 (6 bases). Germline V CDR1 and CDR2: GTSNPN, SVGIG (reference sequence). Trimming took 2 bases from V and 8 from J, leaving 12 bases between them. The CDR3 sequence is 12 residues long. The CDR3 is CAWSSDQGGYTF. DNA of the CDR3: TGTGCCTGGAGTTCTGACCAGGGGGGCTACACCTTC. Based on the CDR3 plus reference TRBV30 and TRBJ1-2, the full variable domain is SQTIHQWPATLVQPVGSPLSLECTVEGTSNPNLYWYRQAAGRGLQLLFYSVGIGQISSEVPQNLSASRPQDRQFILSSKKLLLSDSGFYLCAWSSDQGGYTFGSGTRLTVV.

The genes are TRBV30 and TRBJ2-7, with D possibly matching TRBD2 (6 bases). CDR1 and CDR2 (germline): GTSNPN, SVGIG (reference sequence). The V end lost 0 bases, the J end lost 4 bases, and 16 bases lay between the germline ends. CDR3 length: 15 residues. The DNA for the CDR3 is TGTGCCTGGAGTGTCGGCGGGACCGGAATTTACGAGCAGTACTTC. Its translation: CAWSVGGTGIYEQYF.

The chain employs TRBV19 and TRBJ2-5; TRBD1 aligns across 12 bases. J gave up 5 bases and V 5 bases, and 12 bases lay outside the gene matches. Per germline, CDR1 LNHDA and CDR2 SQIVND (reference sequence). The CDR3 is made up of 17 amino acids. CDR3 region: CASSPPRGTGGKETQYF. The CDR3 nucleotides are TGTGCCAGTAGTCCGCCCCGAGGGACAGGGGGCAAGGAGACCCAGTACTTC.